This T cell receptor (beta chain) was sequenced for a study of shared clonotypes between healthy human individuals. The table came from immunoSEQ multiplex PCR; TCRdb's copy has only in-frame clones and leaves some out. The sample lists nearly 750,000 clones, roughly 72% seen once, with approximately 2% in the top ten. Germline-derived CDR1 and CDR2 are MNHEY and SMNVEV (reference sequence). V lost 6 bases and J lost 11, with 26 bases in between. This CDR3 is built from 16 residues. J is TRBJ1-5 and V is TRBV27, with D maybe TRBD1 (5 bases). The TCR sequence derives from a woman in her twenties or thirties in good health. Sequencing was done on a sample of memory CD4+ T cells sorted from blood. Noted subset: CD45RA-negative fraction. For the CDR3, the DNA is TGTGCCAGCAGCCGTGCGGGGGGGTCCCATGGGTATTCCCAGCATTTT. Its protein is CASSRAGGSHGYSQHF.